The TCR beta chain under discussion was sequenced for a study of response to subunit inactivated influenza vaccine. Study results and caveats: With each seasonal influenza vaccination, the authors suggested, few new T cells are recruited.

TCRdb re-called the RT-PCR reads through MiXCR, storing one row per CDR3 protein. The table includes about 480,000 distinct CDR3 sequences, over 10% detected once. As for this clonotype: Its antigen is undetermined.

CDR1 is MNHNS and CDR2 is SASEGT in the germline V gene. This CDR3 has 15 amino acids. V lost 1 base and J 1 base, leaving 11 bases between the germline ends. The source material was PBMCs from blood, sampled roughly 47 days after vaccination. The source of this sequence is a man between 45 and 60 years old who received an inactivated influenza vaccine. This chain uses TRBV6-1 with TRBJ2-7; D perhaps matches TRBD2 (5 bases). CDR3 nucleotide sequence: TGTGCCAGCAGTGAAGGGTCGGGAAATTCCTACGAGCAGTACTTC. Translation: CASSEGSGNSYEQYF.